This T cell receptor beta chain was sequenced for a study of cytomegalovirus exposure and HLA in healthy donors. Across the study: Earlier findings included some 120 million unique TCR beta sequences obtained from 150 million to 200 million T cells. Study-level points and caveats: The authors later found TCR association rates varying by HLA locus, with DRB1 most and HLA-C fewest. HLA alleles showed associations with around 15,000 TCR beta sequences in a later analysis, at a 0.05 false discovery rate.

Germline V gene sequence: CDR1 SNHLY, CDR2 FYNNEI. The CDR3 is 16 amino acids. V trimming: 5 bases; J trimming: 2 bases; junction bases outside the gene matches: 10. Primers included in the PCR were 60 Vbeta and 13 Jbeta primers. Some clones are missing from TCRdb's copy, which holds only in-frame ones; the method was immunoSEQ multiplex PCR. The sample contains around 170,000 clones, approximately 88% of which appear only once. Comments on this clone: Its antigen is unidentified.

J is TRBJ2-3 and V is TRBV2; TRBD2 matches 7 bases. The sample comprised PBMCs. The TCR was taken from a woman in her late teens or twenties in good health and CMV-seronegative. The CDR3: CASSLAALGNTDTQYF. CDR3 nucleotides: TGTGCCAGCAGTCTAGCGGCCCTCGGCAACACAGATACGCAGTATTTT.